This TCR beta chain came from a study of low-dose radiotherapy and immunotherapy resistance in tumors. In the study overall: Patients were on oral aspirin 300 mg taken daily for four cycles from cycle 1 day 1.

The germline CDR1 and CDR2 sequences are PRHDT and FYEKMQ (reference sequence). The CDR3 is 15 residues long. V was cut by 3 bases and J by 6 bases, with 17 bases left in between. This clonotype appeared many times. Time point of the sample: before trial treatment. Primers targeting TRAV and TRBV primed first-strand cDNA, covering alpha and beta chains. TCR amplification used around 19 PCR cycles, a constant-region primer and a V-primer adapter. Each CDR3 protein gets one entry after TCRdb re-called the reads with MiXCR. Of fewer than 90,000 distinct CDR3 sequences listed, about 19% are singletons. The sequence was collected from a male donor with prostate cancer. The sample here was PBMCs, taken before treatment. The chain couples TRBV13 to TRBJ1-1, with D perhaps TRBD1 (6 bases). CDR3 in DNA: TGTGCCAGCAGCTTGGGAGGCCGGGGGCGCGCTGAAGCTTTCTTT. Translation gives CASSLGGRGRAEAFF.